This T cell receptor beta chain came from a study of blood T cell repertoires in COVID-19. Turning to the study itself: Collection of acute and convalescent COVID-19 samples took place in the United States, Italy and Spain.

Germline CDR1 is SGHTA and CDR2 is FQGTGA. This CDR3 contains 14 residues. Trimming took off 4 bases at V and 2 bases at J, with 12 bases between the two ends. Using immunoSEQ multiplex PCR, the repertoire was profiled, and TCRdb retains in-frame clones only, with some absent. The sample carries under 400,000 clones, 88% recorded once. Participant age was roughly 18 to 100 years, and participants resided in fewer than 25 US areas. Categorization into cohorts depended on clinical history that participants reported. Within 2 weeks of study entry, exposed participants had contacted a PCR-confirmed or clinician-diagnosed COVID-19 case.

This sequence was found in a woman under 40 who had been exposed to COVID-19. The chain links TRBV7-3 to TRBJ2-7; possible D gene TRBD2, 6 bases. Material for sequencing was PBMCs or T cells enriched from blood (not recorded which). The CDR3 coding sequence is TGTGCCAGCAGCTCCGGGACTGGGACCTACGAGCAGTACTTC. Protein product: CASSSGTGTYEQYF.